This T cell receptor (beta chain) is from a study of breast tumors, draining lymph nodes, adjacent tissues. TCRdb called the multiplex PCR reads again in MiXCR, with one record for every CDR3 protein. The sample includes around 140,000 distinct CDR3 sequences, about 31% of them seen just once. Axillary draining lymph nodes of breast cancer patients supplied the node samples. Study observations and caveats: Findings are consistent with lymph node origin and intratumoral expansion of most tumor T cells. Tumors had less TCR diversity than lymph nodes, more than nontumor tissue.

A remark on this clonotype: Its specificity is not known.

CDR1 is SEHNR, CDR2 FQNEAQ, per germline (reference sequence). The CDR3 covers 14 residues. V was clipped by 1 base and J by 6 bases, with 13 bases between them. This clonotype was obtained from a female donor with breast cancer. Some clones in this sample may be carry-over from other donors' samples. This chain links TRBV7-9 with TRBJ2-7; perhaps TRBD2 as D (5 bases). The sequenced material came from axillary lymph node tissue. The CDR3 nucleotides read TGTGCCAGCAGCTTAGGGCAGGAGGTCCCCGAGCAGTACTTC. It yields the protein CASSLGQEVPEQYF.